Presented here are 32 T cell receptor beta chains from one specimen sequenced in a study of shared clonotypes between healthy human individuals. CD45RO negativity and positive selection for CCR7 defined naive CD8 cells, a population that excluded terminally differentiated effector memory CD45RA+ cells. The table came from immunoSEQ multiplex PCR; TCRdb's copy has only in-frame clones and leaves some out. This repertoire shows roughly 2,000,000 clones, over 85% found once; its top ten account for under 2%. Sequencing input: naive CD8+ T cells from PBMCs. These receptors originate from a man between 18 and 35 years old in good health. Some clones in this sample may be carry-over from other donors' samples.

On this clone: Other DNA sequences in the sample encode the same CDR3. V and J are TRBV6-6 and TRBJ2-2; D is unclear. The germline CDR1 and CDR2 sequences are MNHNY and SVGAGI (reference sequence). This CDR3 has 11 residues. The V end lost 5 bases, the J end lost 4 bases, and 2 bases lay between the germline ends. CDR3 sequence (DNA): TGTGCCAGCAGTCTCACCGGGGAGCTGTTTTTT. It codes for CASSLTGELFF.

The rearrangement joins TRBV27 to TRBJ1-5; a weak D match, TRBD1 (5 bases). The CDR3 length is 14 residues. Germline CDR1 MNHEY, CDR2 SMNVEV (reference sequence). V lost 2 bases and J 6 bases, leaving 11 bases between the germline ends. Written as DNA, the CDR3 is TGTGCCAGCAGTTTAGCAGGGCCGGGTCAGCCCCAGCATTTT. Translation gives CASSLAGPGQPQHF.

The rearrangement joins TRBV28 to TRBJ2-7, with 8 bases identical to TRBD2. V was pared by 6 bases and J by 0 bases, with 13 bases of the junction left unmatched. Germline loops: CDR1 MDHEN, CDR2 SYDVKM. This CDR3 has 17 residues. The CDR3 nucleotides are TGTGCCAGCAGCCAAATTTCGGGAGGGCCCGACTCCTACGAGCAGTACTTC. This encodes CASSQISGGPDSYEQYF. Complete variable domain (other parts from reference TRBV28 and TRBJ2-7): DVKVTQSSRYLVKRTGEKVFLECVQDMDHENMFWYRQDPGLGLRLIYFSYDVKMKEKGDIPEGYSVSREKKERFSLILESASTNQTSMYLCASSQISGGPDSYEQYFGPGTRLTVT.

The chain couples TRBV19 to TRBJ1-4, with D tentatively TRBD1 (5 bases). V lost 2 bases to trimming and J lost 4 bases, with 11 bases between them. Germline CDR1 and CDR2: LNHDA and SQIVND (reference sequence). The CDR3 covers 15 residues. The CDR3 sequence: CASSIWGGVNEKLFF. The CDR3 DNA follows: TGTGCCAGTAGTATATGGGGGGGAGTTAATGAAAAACTGTTTTTT.

The chain links TRBV27 to TRBJ2-1; D is tentatively TRBD1 or TRBD2 (5 bases each). The V and J ends lost 3 bases and 8 bases respectively, with 20 bases between them. This CDR3 is built from 16 residues. Germline lookup yields CDR1 MNHEY and CDR2 SMNVEV (reference sequence). This chain's CDR3 is CASSFSSGALRYEQFF. The CDR3, as DNA: TGTGCCAGCAGTTTCTCCTCCGGGGCTCTCCGGTATGAGCAGTTCTTC.

This chain connects TRBV4-1 to TRBJ1-1, with unresolved D. This CDR3 comprises 17 residues. From germline, CDR1 is MGHRA and CDR2 YSYEKL. Trimming took off 1 base at V and 1 base at J, with 16 bases between the two ends. The CDR3 nucleotides read TGCGCCAGCAGCCAAGTTAGATTGGAGGGCTCGAACACTGAAGCTTTCTTT. Its protein product is CASSQVRLEGSNTEAFF.

A remark on this clone: Other DNA sequences in the sample encode the same CDR3. The chain joins TRBV28 to TRBJ2-1; no definite D call. The CDR3 is 13 residues long. The V end lost 3 bases, the J end lost 4 bases, and 7 bases lay between the germline ends. The germline CDR1 and CDR2 sequences are MDHEN and SYDVKM. CDR3 nucleotides: TGTGCCAGCAGTTTTGGGCAGTACAATGAGCAGTTCTTC. Translation gives CASSFGQYNEQFF. Looking up the rest from reference TRBV28 and TRBJ2-1 gives the full variable domain: DVKVTQSSRYLVKRTGEKVFLECVQDMDHENMFWYRQDPGLGLRLIYFSYDVKMKEKGDIPEGYSVSREKKERFSLILESASTNQTSMYLCASSFGQYNEQFFGPGTRLTVL.

A note on this clone: Possible read error: a much larger clone is one base away. In the same sample, other DNA sequences code for this CDR3. The chain links TRBV9 to TRBJ2-1; 10 positions agree with TRBD2. The V gene's germline CDR1 is SGDLS and CDR2 YYNGEE. This CDR3 spans 15 amino acids. Trimming at V came to 2 bases and at J to 4 bases, leaving 3 bases not matched to a gene. The CDR3 is CASSVGLAEYNEQFF. The CDR3 coding sequence is TGTGCCAGCAGCGTCGGACTAGCGGAATACAATGAGCAGTTCTTC.

The V and J genes are TRBV7-6 and TRBJ2-3, with D possibly TRBD2 on 7 matching bases. CDR3 size: 15 residues. Germline V gene data show CDR1 as SGHVS and CDR2 as FNYEAQ. Trimming pared 2 bases from V and 4 bases from J, leaving 13 bases between. The CDR3 loop reads CASSLTRGGADTQYF. The CDR3 DNA reads as TGTGCCAGCAGCTTAACTAGGGGGGGGGCAGATACGCAGTATTTT. The full variable domain, its missing parts supplied by reference TRBV7-6 and TRBJ2-3, is GAGVSQSPRYKVTKRGQDVALRCDPISGHVSLYWYRQALGQGPEFLTYFNYEAQQDKSGLPNDRFSAERPEGSISTLTIQRTEQRDSAMYRCASSLTRGGADTQYFGPGTRLTVL.

The genes are TRBV5-4 and TRBJ2-2; D is ambiguous. From germline, CDR1 is SGHNT and CDR2 YYREEE (reference sequence). Trimming removed 5 bases at V and 3 bases at J, with 5 bases between. The CDR3 runs to 12 residues. The CDR3 DNA is TGTGCCAGCAGTCGGGACACCGGGGAGCTGTTTTTT. Translation: CASSRDTGELFF.

Only one count was recorded for this clone. This chain links TRBV2 with TRBJ1-4; 7 nucleotides align to TRBD1. The CDR3 loop spans 15 amino acids. J lost 4 bases, V lost 5 bases, and 7 bases had no gene match. Germline lookup yields CDR1 SNHLY and CDR2 FYNNEI. The CDR3 sequence is CASSSRDSLNEKLFF. The CDR3 nucleotides are TGTGCCAGCAGTTCACGGGACAGCCTTAATGAAAAACTGTTTTTT.

The chain recombines TRBV7-9 with TRBJ2-7; no clear D gene. The CDR3 runs 15 residues. CDR1 is SEHNR, CDR2 FQNEAQ, per germline (reference sequence). Deletions cut 2 bases from V and 6 bases from J, with 17 bases between. The CDR3 protein is CASSLNGLQESEQYF. The CDR3 nucleotides read TGTGCCAGCAGCTTAAATGGGCTGCAGGAGTCCGAGCAGTACTTC.

This sequence joins TRBV11-2 and TRBJ1-1; D unresolved. V was cut by 9 bases and J by 1 base, with 9 bases left in between. The V gene's germline CDR1 is SGHAT and CDR2 FQNNGV. The CDR3 runs 12 residues. The CDR3 protein is CASGPTNTEAFF. The CDR3 DNA reads TGTGCCAGTGGACCGACGAACACTGAAGCTTTCTTT.

This clone has a handful of counts. This sample includes further DNA sequences coding for the same CDR3. The chain uses TRBV19 and TRBJ1-1; 10 bases match TRBD1. V gave up 3 bases and J gave up 4 bases; unmatched junction bases: 2. The CDR3 extends over 14 amino acids. Germline V gives CDR1 LNHDA, CDR2 SQIVND (reference sequence). The CDR3: CASSIRDRGTEAFF. CDR3 coding DNA: TGTGCCAGTAGTATCCGGGACAGGGGCACTGAAGCTTTCTTT.

This rearrangement joins TRBV14 to TRBJ2-2; D ambiguous. Trimming took 2 bases from V and 8 from J, leaving 6 bases between them. This CDR3 has 12 amino acids. Per the germline V gene, CDR1 is SGHDN and CDR2 is FVKESK. CDR3 protein: CASSQIMGELFF. CDR3 DNA sequence: TGTGCCAGCAGCCAAATCATGGGGGAGCTGTTTTTT.

The chain uses TRBV9 and TRBJ1-2, with 8 nucleotides matching TRBD1. Unmatched junction bases numbered 8, after V lost 4 bases and J lost 0 bases. The CDR3 has 16 residues. The germline V gene has CDR1 SGDLS and CDR2 YYNGEE. CDR3 DNA sequence: TGTGCCAGCAGCCCACGACAGGGGCCCACTAACTATGGCTACACCTTC. This sequence encodes CASSPRQGPTNYGYTF.

The sample holds one count of this clone. This chain links TRBV7-9 with TRBJ2-1; 15 bases fit TRBD2. CDR1 and CDR2 from the germline V gene are SEHNR and FQNEAQ (reference sequence). The V segment lost 5 bases and the J segment 9 bases; nucleotides outside the gene matches: 5. The CDR3 is made up of 15 amino acids. The CDR3 sequence: CASSHGLAGGPEQFF. The CDR3 DNA sequence: TGTGCCAGCAGCCACGGACTAGCGGGAGGGCCTGAGCAGTTCTTC.

The rearrangement links TRBV28 to TRBJ1-2, with D uncertain. V dropped 3 bases and J dropped 3 bases, with 23 bases sitting between them. Germline V CDR1 and CDR2: MDHEN, SYDVKM. CDR3 length: 18 residues. The CDR3 sequence: CASSLRVSGSEAHYGYTF. CDR3 coding DNA: TGTGCCAGCAGTTTGAGGGTCTCGGGCAGCGAGGCCCACTATGGCTACACCTTC.

The V and J genes are TRBV7-9 and TRBJ2-7; 9 bases align to TRBD1. The V gene end was trimmed by 2 bases and the J gene end by 5 bases; junction bases not matched to a gene: 13. CDR1 and CDR2 (germline): SEHNR, FQNEAQ (reference sequence). This CDR3 is 17 amino acids long. CDR3 amino acids: CASSLRNGQGRKDEQYF. CDR3 coding DNA: TGTGCCAGCAGCTTACGTAATGGACAGGGGCGAAAAGACGAGCAGTACTTC. Drawing the rest from reference TRBV7-9 and TRBJ2-7, the complete variable domain is DTGVSQNPRHKITKRGQNVTFRCDPISEHNRLYWYRQTLGQGPEFLTYFQNEAQLEKSRLLSDRFSAERPKGSFSTLEIQRTEQGDSAMYLCASSLRNGQGRKDEQYFGPGTRLTVT.

The chain joins TRBV7-3 to TRBJ2-1; 8 bases line up with TRBD2. The V and J ends lost 5 bases and 8 bases, in that order; junction bases with no gene match: 11. This CDR3 spans 15 amino acids. Germline CDR1 and CDR2: SGHTA and FQGTGA. As DNA, the CDR3 is TGTGCCAGCAGCGCCGGGACTAGTTTAGCGGATGAGCAGTTCTTC. Protein sequence: CASSAGTSLADEQFF.

A remark on this clone: Other DNA variants within this sample encode the same CDR3. The chain has TRBV27 and TRBJ2-7; D tentatively fits TRBD1 or TRBD2 (6 bases each). V dropped 3 bases and J dropped 5 bases, with 8 bases sitting between them. The CDR3 sequence is 12 residues long. Germline V gene lookup returns CDR1 MNHEY and CDR2 SMNVEV (reference sequence). CDR3 sequence (DNA): TGTGCCAGCAGTTTCGGGGGCCACGAGCAGTACTTC. It yields the protein CASSFGGHEQYF.

J is TRBJ1-1 and V is TRBV30, with a weak D call TRBD1 (5 bases). Deletions cut 5 bases from V and 3 bases from J, with 13 bases between. The CDR3 consists of 13 residues. The germline V gene has CDR1 GTSNPN and CDR2 SVGIG (reference sequence). The CDR3, as DNA: TGTGCCTGGGTTGGGGGATTGGACACTGAAGCTTTCTTT. This encodes CAWVGGLDTEAFF.

The chain recombines TRBV4-2 with TRBJ2-2, with 8 bases that match TRBD1. V dropped 2 bases and J dropped 4; count of bases not matched to a gene: 18. The CDR3 spans 20 residues. CDR1 and CDR2 (germline): LGHNA, YNFKEQ. As DNA, the CDR3 is TGTGCCAGCAGCCAACCATTCCCACGGGACAGGTCTTCTGTCACCGGGGAGCTGTTTTTT. This sequence encodes CASSQPFPRDRSSVTGELFF.

The gene calls are TRBV9 and TRBJ2-7; D possibly matches TRBD1 or TRBD2 (5 bases each). The CDR3 covers 15 residues. Germline V gives CDR1 SGDLS, CDR2 YYNGEE. V gave up 0 bases and J gave up 3 bases, with 13 bases separating them. The CDR3 region is CASSVAEGPGYEQYF. The CDR3 DNA sequence: TGTGCCAGCAGCGTAGCAGAGGGGCCCGGCTACGAGCAGTACTTC.

The chain is built from TRBV28 and TRBJ1-5; TRBD1 agrees at 7 bases. CDR1 is MDHEN and CDR2 is SYDVKM in the germline V gene. J was trimmed by 0 bases and V by 5 bases; bases with no gene match: 4. This CDR3 comprises 15 residues. The CDR3 here is CASSGRGYSNQPQHF. The CDR3 DNA sequence: TGTGCCAGCAGTGGCAGGGGGTATAGCAATCAGCCCCAGCATTTT.

Only one count was recorded for this clone. The chain couples TRBV7-9 to TRBJ2-1; 10 bases match TRBD2. The V segment lost 4 bases and the J segment 8 bases; nucleotides outside the gene matches: 5. Germline V lookup: CDR1 SEHNR, CDR2 FQNEAQ (reference sequence). The CDR3 runs 14 residues. This CDR3 reads CASSSPTSGHEQFF. The DNA of the CDR3 is TGTGCCAGCAGCTCCCCGACTAGCGGGCATGAGCAGTTCTTC.

The J gene is TRBJ1-5, the V gene TRBV28, with D perhaps matching TRBD1 (6 bases). The ends were cut back, 6 bases at V and 1 base at J, with 16 bases in the middle. Germline assignment: CDR1 MDHEN and CDR2 SYDVKM. The CDR3 sequence is 16 residues long. The CDR3 nucleotides read TGTGCCAGCAGGCCCCTCCGGGACAAGAGCAATCAGCCCCAGCATTTT. Translating it yields CASRPLRDKSNQPQHF.

This chain uses TRBV4-1 with TRBJ2-7; 10 bases line up with TRBD1. Germline CDR1 and CDR2: MGHRA and YSYEKL. V shed 1 base and J 0 bases; nucleotides not matched to a gene: 12. CDR3 length: 19 residues. CDR3 amino acids: CASSQVDSGQGTPSYEQYF. The DNA for the CDR3 is TGCGCCAGCAGCCAAGTCGATTCGGGACAGGGGACACCCTCCTACGAGCAGTACTTC.

The chain combines TRBV14 with TRBJ2-3; 10 nucleotides match TRBD1. Germline V lookup: CDR1 SGHDN, CDR2 FVKESK. This CDR3 comprises 14 residues. V dropped 8 bases and J dropped 3; count of bases not matched to a gene: 5. CDR3 region: CASLRQGATDTQYF. In DNA form, the CDR3 reads TGTGCCAGCCTCAGACAGGGGGCGACAGATACGCAGTATTTT.

The chain has TRBV10-3 and TRBJ2-7; D perhaps matches TRBD1 (6 bases). The length of the CDR3 is 17 residues. The V and J ends lost 5 bases and 2 bases respectively, with 22 bases between them. CDR1 and CDR2 from the germline V gene are ENHRY and SYGVKD. In DNA form, the CDR3 reads TGTGCCATCAGTTCCCTCAGGGTACAGGGCCCGACCTACGAGCAGTACTTC. It codes for CAISSLRVQGPTYEQYF.

The chain employs TRBV27 and TRBJ2-7, with D uncertain. The CDR3 has 17 amino acids. V was pared by 6 bases and J by 0 bases, with 21 bases between. Looked up from germline, CDR1 is MNHEY and CDR2 is SMNVEV (reference sequence). The CDR3 sequence: CASSYYDQVSSSYEQYF. The CDR3 DNA sequence: TGTGCCAGCAGCTATTACGACCAGGTTTCTAGCTCCTACGAGCAGTACTTC.

The V call is TRBV10-3, the J call TRBJ2-5; TRBD1 agrees at 9 bases. The CDR3 is 13 residues long. Germline CDR1 and CDR2: ENHRY and SYGVKD. The V and J ends lost 10 bases and 2 bases, in that order; junction bases with no gene match: 5. The CDR3 coding sequence is TGTGCCACCGTGGGACAGGGACAAGAGACCCAGTACTTC. As protein: CATVGQGQETQYF.